The rows below give T cell receptor beta chains drawn from one sample of a study of CD8+ T cells in alopecia areata. Clones were sequenced by immunoSEQ multiplex PCR, and TCRdb holds only the in-frame ones, with some missing. This sample yields hundreds of thousands of clones, of which 65% to 70% are seen a single time; more than 0.95% belongs to the top ten. The input for sequencing was CD4+ T cells sorted from blood, taken at week 0. These receptors all come from a human donor with alopecia areata. Each CDR3 is given with its conserved first and last residue. A D gene is named only where the DNA matches it firmly. Size tells how often a clone was seen (once, few, many) or the class of an expanded clone, and some rows leave it out.

-,-,TRBJ1-5,TRBV30,TGTGCCTGGAGCATGCAGGTCAATCAGCCCCAGCATTTT,CAWSMQVNQPQHF
-,TRBD2,TRBJ2-1,TRBV6-5,TGTGCCAGCAGTTCAGCGGGGTATCAGTTCTTC,CASSSAGYQFF
few,-,TRBJ2-6,TRBV29-1,TGCAGCGTTGGTCCCTTCTCTGGGGCCAACGTCCTGACTTTC,CSVGPFSGANVLTF
-,-,TRBJ2-2,TRBV5-1,TGCGCCAGCAGCTTGGCCGCGAACACCGGGGAGCTGTTTTTT,CASSLAANTGELFF
-,-,TRBJ1-6,TRBV5-8,TGTGCCAGCAGCTTGGACAGGGCCTCCTATAATTCACCCCTCCACTTT,CASSLDRASYNSPLHF
-,-,TRBJ1-5,TRBV30,TGTGCCTGGAGTTTCAGACAGGACAATCAGCCCCAGCATTTT,CAWSFRQDNQPQHF
-,-,TRBJ1-5,TRBV5-4,TGTGCCAGCAGCTTGAGGCTGAACAGGGATAATCAGCCCCAGCATTTT,CASSLRLNRDNQPQHF
-,-,TRBJ2-5,TRBV5-1,TGCGCCAGCAGTCTTTCGGGCAGGGAGGCCCAGTACTTC,CASSLSGREAQYF
few,TRBD2,TRBJ2-1,TRBV7-3,TGTGCCAGCAGCCGGTCCCCTAGCGGGGGCTACAATGAGCAGTTCTTC,CASSRSPSGGYNEQFF
-,TRBD2,TRBJ2-1,TRBV4-1,TGCGCCAGCAGCAGCTACGAAAGCGGGGGTAATAACAATGAGCAGTTCTTC,CASSSYESGGNNNEQFF
-,-,TRBJ1-5,TRBV30,TGTGCCTGGAGTGGGAGTAGGGGAAAGATGCCCCAGCATTTT,CAWSGSRGKMPQHF
once,TRBD2,TRBJ2-3,TRBV20-1,TGCAGCCAGCGGGGCCCAGATACGCAGTATTTT,CSQRGPDTQYF
-,-,TRBJ2-7,TRBV29-1,TGCAGCGTTTTCGGGGGCTTAGGGGAGCAGTACTTC,CSVFGGLGEQYF
-,-,TRBJ2-5,TRBV5-6,TGTGCCAGCAGCTTCCCCTCAGAAGAGACCCAGTACTTC,CASSFPSEETQYF
-,-,TRBJ2-1,TRBV30,TGTGCCTGGAGTCCGACGACACATAGGTCCTACAATGAGCAGTTCTTC,CAWSPTTHRSYNEQFF
-,TRBD2,TRBJ2-3,TRBV4-1,TGCGCCAGCAGTTCGAGCGGGGACACAGATACGCAGTATTTT,CASSSSGDTDTQYF
-,TRBD1,TRBJ1-2,TRBV30,TGTGCCTGGATGACAGGGATCTATGGCTACACCTTC,CAWMTGIYGYTF
-,TRBD2,TRBJ2-7,TRBV2,TGTGCCAGCGGACGGACTAGCGGTTACGAGCAGTACTTC,CASGRTSGYEQYF